This T cell receptor beta chain was sequenced for a study of glioma-infiltrating T cells after dendritic cell vaccination. The overall study: Dendritic cell vaccine was injected intradermally three times, biweekly. Overall study results and limits: Higher pretreatment TIL content predicted longer progression-free time and survival. Survival was not directly related to TCR clonality in these patients.

A word on this clone: Its antigen is as yet unknown.

Unmatched junction bases numbered 4, after V lost 4 bases and J lost 6 bases. Germline loops: CDR1 SGHRS, CDR2 YFSETQ. The CDR3 is 14 residues long. Up to about 2 ug genomic DNA was used for TCRB CDR3 amplification. Profiling relied on immunoSEQ multiplex PCR, and the TCRdb table lists in-frame clones only, not all of them. This sample has fewer than 110,000 clones; about four fifths occur once, and the top ten carry over 9.5%. The J gene is TRBJ1-4, the V gene TRBV5-1; 9 nucleotides align to TRBD1. Source: blood, taken before dendritic cell vaccination. This receptor was taken from a human donor with glioblastoma. The CDR3 reads CASSVTGGDEKLFF. Here the CDR3 DNA reads TGCGCCAGCAGCGTGACAGGGGGAGATGAAAAACTGTTTTTT.